The sequence of this TCR beta chain was determined in a study of blood T cell repertoires in COVID-19. In the study overall: The samples span acute and convalescent COVID-19 from the United States, Italy and Spain. Sources were T cells, B-cell-depleted T cells, or PBMCs; the material itself was cDNA or gDNA.

Original handling: Researchers report that nucleated cell counts were estimated from reference gene primer amplification. Repertoires were generated with immunoSEQ multiplex PCR, while TCRdb's copy carries only in-frame clones and drops some. D and trimming were read from the DNA, whereas the V and J calls and clone size are those reported in that table. The sample lists some 100,000 clones, around 92% seen once, with roughly 6.4% in the top ten. This CDR3 has 15 amino acids. The J segment lost 2 bases and the V segment lost 0 bases, leaving 3 bases of the junction unmatched. Germline lookup yields CDR1 SGHRS and CDR2 YFSETQ.

The clonotype was recovered from a woman aged 55-70 years with active COVID-19. Sample: peripheral blood. The chain recombines TRBV5-1 with TRBJ2-7; TRBD2 matches 9 bases. The DNA for the CDR3 is TGCGCCAGCAGCTTGGGGACTAGCGAAACCTACGAGCAGTACTTC. Its translation is CASSLGTSETYEQYF.